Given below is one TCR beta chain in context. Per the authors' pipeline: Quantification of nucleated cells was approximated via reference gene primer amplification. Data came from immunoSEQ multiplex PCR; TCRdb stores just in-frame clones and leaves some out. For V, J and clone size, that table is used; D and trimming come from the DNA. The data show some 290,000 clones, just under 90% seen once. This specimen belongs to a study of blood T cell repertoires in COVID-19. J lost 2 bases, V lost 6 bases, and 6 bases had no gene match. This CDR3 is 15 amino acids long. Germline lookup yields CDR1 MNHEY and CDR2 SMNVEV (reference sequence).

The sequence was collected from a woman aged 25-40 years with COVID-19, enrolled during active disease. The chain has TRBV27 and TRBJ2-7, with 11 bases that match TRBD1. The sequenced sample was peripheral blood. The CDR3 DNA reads TGTGCCAGCAGCATAGGGACAGGGGGTACCTACGAGCAGTACTTC. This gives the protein CASSIGTGGTYEQYF.